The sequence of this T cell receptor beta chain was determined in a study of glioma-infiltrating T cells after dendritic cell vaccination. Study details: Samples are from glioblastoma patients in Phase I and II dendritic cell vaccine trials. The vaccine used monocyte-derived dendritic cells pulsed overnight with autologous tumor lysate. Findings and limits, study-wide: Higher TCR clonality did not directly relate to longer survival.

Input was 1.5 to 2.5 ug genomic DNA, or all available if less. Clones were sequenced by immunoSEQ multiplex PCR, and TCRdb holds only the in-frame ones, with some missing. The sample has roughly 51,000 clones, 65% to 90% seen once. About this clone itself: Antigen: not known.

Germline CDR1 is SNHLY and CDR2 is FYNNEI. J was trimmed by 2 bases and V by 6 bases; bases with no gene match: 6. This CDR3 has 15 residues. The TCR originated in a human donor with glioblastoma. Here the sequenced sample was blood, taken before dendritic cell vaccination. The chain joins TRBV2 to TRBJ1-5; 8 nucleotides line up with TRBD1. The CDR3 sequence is CASRLTGDGNQPQHF. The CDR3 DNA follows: TGTGCCAGCAGATTGACAGGGGACGGCAATCAGCCCCAGCATTTT.